This T cell receptor beta chain was sequenced for a study of CD8 T cells in Susac syndrome. As for the study in general: Active disease was present in about 6 of the sequenced Susac syndrome patients, whereas roughly 8 of them were in remission.

The CDR3 covers 18 residues. An input of roughly 0.45 to 1 ug of RNA was subjected to reverse transcription using random hexamers. TCRdb processed the immunoSEQ multiplex PCR reads anew with MiXCR; each CDR3 protein has one entry. In the table there are about 190,000 distinct CDR3 sequences, around 95% of which are singletons. This TCR was sampled from a human donor with Susac syndrome. Sequenced input: CD4+ T cells from PBMCs. The V call is TRBV21-1, the J call TRBJ1-1; the table gives TRBD1 as D, unverified against the DNA. TRBV21-1 is a listed pseudogene. Here the CDR3 reads CASSHRSRGCRENIEAFF. The DNA of the CDR3 is TGTGCCAGCAGCCACCGTAGCAGGGGGTGTCGAGAAAACATTGAAGCTTTCTTT.